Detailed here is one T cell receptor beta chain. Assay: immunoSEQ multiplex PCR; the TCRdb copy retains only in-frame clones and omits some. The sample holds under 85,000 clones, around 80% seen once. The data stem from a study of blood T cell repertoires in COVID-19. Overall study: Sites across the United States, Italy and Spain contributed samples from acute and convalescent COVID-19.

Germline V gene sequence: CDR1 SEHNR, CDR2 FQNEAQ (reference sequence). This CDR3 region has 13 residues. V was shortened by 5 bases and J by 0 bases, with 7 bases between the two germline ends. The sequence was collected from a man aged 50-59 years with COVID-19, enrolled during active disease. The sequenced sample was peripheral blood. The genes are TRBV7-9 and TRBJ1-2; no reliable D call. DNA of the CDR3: TGTGCCAGCAGCCCGACAACTAACTATGGCTACACCTTC. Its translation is CASSPTTNYGYTF.